One and the same sample provided the 26 T cell receptor beta chains below, sequenced in a study of blood T cell repertoires in COVID-19. Clones were read by immunoSEQ multiplex PCR, and TCRdb kept only the in-frame ones, dropping some. The table shows roughly 340,000 clones, with 85% to 90% occurring only once. Specimen: PBMCs or T cells enriched from blood (not recorded which). These receptors all come from a man between 18 and 29 years old who had recovered from COVID-19.

This clone was seen a few times. The rearrangement links TRBV4-2 to TRBJ1-2, with no clear D. The CDR3 has 15 residues. The germline V gene has CDR1 LGHNA and CDR2 YNFKEQ. Trimming pared 0 bases from V and 2 bases from J, leaving 10 bases between. The CDR3 DNA reads TGTGCCAGCAGCCAAGATCGAGCGGGAAACTATGGCTACACCTTC. Translating gives CASSQDRAGNYGYTF.

V gene TRBV2 combines with J gene TRBJ2-1; 8 nucleotides match TRBD2. CDR3 length equals 13 residues. Germline CDR1 reads SNHLY; CDR2 reads FYNNEI. V gave up 4 bases and J gave up 9 bases; unmatched junction bases: 5. CDR3 amino acids: CASSGTSKSEQFF. The CDR3 DNA follows: TGTGCCAGCAGTGGGACTAGCAAAAGTGAGCAGTTCTTC.

V and J are TRBV3-1 (or the pseudogene TRBV3-2) and TRBJ2-3; no firm D call. Trimming removed 3 bases from V and 0 bases from J, with 4 bases in between. This CDR3 has 13 amino acids. Germline V gene data show CDR1 as LGHDT and CDR2 as YNNKEL (reference sequence). CDR3 nucleotides: TGTGCCAGCAGCCATATAAGCACAGATACGCAGTATTTT. This codes for CASSHISTDTQYF.

CDR3 DNA sequence: TGTGCCAGCAGTAACCGACAGGGACAACAAGAGACCCAGTACTTC. Encoded protein: CASSNRQGQQETQYF. V and J are TRBV6-5 and TRBJ2-5; 7 positions match TRBD1. CDR3 size: 15 residues. The germline gives CDR1 MNHEY, CDR2 SVGAGI. The V and J ends lost 5 bases and 2 bases, in that order; junction bases with no gene match: 8.

In its sample, this clone was seen a few times. V gene TRBV18 combines with J gene TRBJ2-6; TRBD2 is a possible D gene (6 bases). The germline V gene encodes CDR1 KGHSH and CDR2 LQKENI. V dropped 5 bases and J dropped 0 bases, with 11 bases sitting between them. There are 16 residues in the CDR3. The CDR3 spells CASSSGLGSGANVLTF. DNA of the CDR3: TGTGCCAGCTCATCGGGACTTGGCTCTGGGGCCAACGTCCTGACTTTC.

This rearrangement joins TRBV25-1 to TRBJ1-1, with unresolved D. The V gene lost 2 bases and the J gene lost 4 bases, with 8 bases spanning the gap. In germline, CDR1 is MGHDK, CDR2 SYGVNS. This CDR3 region has 13 residues. The CDR3 coding sequence is TGTGCCAGCAGTGAAGAGATGATCACTGAAGCTTTCTTT. This translates into CASSEEMITEAFF.

J is TRBJ2-7 and V is TRBV5-8, with D perhaps matching TRBD1 (7 bases). Trimming stripped 7 bases from V and 1 base from J, with 15 bases between. This CDR3 spans 14 amino acids. Germline assignment: CDR1 SGHTS and CDR2 YDEGEE. The CDR3 sequence: CASRGTVHSYEQYF. CDR3 nucleotide sequence: TGTGCCAGCCGGGGGACAGTGCATTCCTACGAGCAGTACTTC.

To note about this clone: Other DNA sequences in the same sample also yield this CDR3. This rearrangement joins TRBV6-5 to TRBJ2-7; D remains ambiguous. Looked up from germline, CDR1 is MNHEY and CDR2 is SVGAGI. The germline V and J ends were trimmed by 2 bases and 0 bases, with 5 bases remaining between them. The CDR3 is made up of 13 amino acids. This CDR3 is CASSYGNSYEQYF. As DNA, the CDR3 is TGTGCCAGCAGTTACGGCAACTCCTACGAGCAGTACTTC.

V gene TRBV7-9 combines with J gene TRBJ1-6; TRBD1 matches 8 bases. Germline V gene sequence: CDR1 SEHNR, CDR2 FQNEAQ (reference sequence). Unmatched junction bases numbered 8, after V lost 5 bases and J lost 5 bases. This CDR3 comprises 16 residues. Here the CDR3 reads CASSLGTGLDNSPLHF. The CDR3 DNA is TGTGCCAGCAGCCTCGGGACAGGCCTCGATAATTCACCCCTCCACTTT.

The V and J genes are TRBV5-6 and TRBJ1-1; TRBD1 agrees at 7 bases. CDR1 and CDR2 from the germline V gene are SGHDT and YYEEEE. This CDR3 spans 13 amino acids. The trim removed 4 bases at V and 4 bases at J, leaving 4 bases unmatched. The CDR3 reads CASSRDRATEAFF. In nucleotides, the CDR3 is TGTGCCAGCAGCCGCGACAGGGCCACTGAAGCTTTCTTT.

The rearrangement joins TRBV24-1 to TRBJ2-1; D is ambiguous. The CDR3 has 14 amino acids. Looked up from germline, CDR1 is KGHDR and CDR2 is SFDVKD. Trimming cost V 6 bases and J 7 bases, with 15 bases left between them. The CDR3 DNA reads as TGTGCCACCAGTCCGGGTCGTACCTCTAATGAGCAGTTCTTC. It translates to CATSPGRTSNEQFF.

This sequence joins TRBV2 and TRBJ2-5; no definite D call. This CDR3 has 13 residues. V lost 4 bases and J 3 bases, leaving 9 bases between the germline ends. CDR1 and CDR2 (germline): SNHLY, FYNNEI. CDR3 DNA: TGTGCCAGCAGTGGTGGGCGCGAAGAGACCCAGTACTTC. Translated: CASSGGREETQYF.

V and J are TRBV7-8 and TRBJ2-7; D possibly corresponds to TRBD1 (6 bases). With 5 bases removed from V and 10 bases from J, the gap between germline ends came to 18 bases. Germline lookup yields CDR1 SGHVS and CDR2 FQNEAQ. The CDR3 contains 13 residues. CDR3 in DNA: TGTGCCAGCAGCAAAACAGGGTCCCGGGAACAGTACTTC. It translates to CASSKTGSREQYF.

J is TRBJ1-4 and V is TRBV10-3; 11 bases are shared with TRBD1. The CDR3 runs to 14 residues. The V and J ends lost 11 bases and 7 bases, in that order; junction bases with no gene match: 9. Germline V gene data show CDR1 as ENHRY and CDR2 as SYGVKD. The CDR3 is CASASGTGGEKLFF. The DNA of the CDR3 is TGTGCCTCAGCCTCCGGGACAGGGGGTGAAAAACTGTTTTTT.

The chain has TRBV6-5 and TRBJ1-5; D unclear. The CDR3 is made up of 16 amino acids. The germline CDR1 and CDR2 sequences are MNHEY and SVGAGI. Between the trimmed V and J ends, which lost 2 bases and 4 bases, there was a span of 15 bases. The CDR3 coding sequence is TGTGCCAGCAGTTACCTTCGGGAGGTAGGAAATCAGCCCCAGCATTTT. Its protein is CASSYLREVGNQPQHF.

This clone has only one observation. The gene calls are TRBV7-2 and TRBJ2-7, with D possibly being TRBD2 (6 bases). Germline V CDR1 and CDR2: SGHTA, FQGNSA. Trimming stripped 11 bases from V and 6 bases from J, with 17 bases between. This CDR3 is 12 amino acids long. CDR3 in amino acids: CAVEGWAGEQYF. CDR3 bases: TGTGCCGTGGAGGGGTGGGCTGGCGAGCAGTACTTC.

The chain recombines TRBV28 with TRBJ2-7; possibly TRBD1 for D (6 bases). The germline CDR1 and CDR2 sequences are MDHEN and SYDVKM. This CDR3 is 13 amino acids long. Trimming shortened V by 8 bases and J by 2 bases, and 13 bases separated the two germline ends. CDR3 in amino acids: CASGVQGTYEQYF. CDR3 DNA: TGTGCCAGCGGAGTACAGGGCACCTACGAGCAGTACTTC.

With regard to this clone: Other DNA sequences from this sample encode an identical CDR3 as well. J is TRBJ1-2 and V is TRBV12-3 or TRBV12-4, with D maybe TRBD1 (6 bases). V was shortened by 3 bases and J by 5 bases, with 7 bases between the two germline ends. The CDR3 has 12 residues. CDR3: CASSLTGYGYTF. The CDR3 DNA follows: TGTGCCAGCAGTTTGACAGGTTATGGCTACACCTTC.

This clone was picked up one time. V is TRBV28 and J is TRBJ2-3; weak D call: TRBD2 (6 bases). Germline V gene lookup returns CDR1 MDHEN and CDR2 SYDVKM. The germline V and J ends were trimmed by 5 bases and 0 bases, with 30 bases remaining between them. This CDR3 is 21 amino acids long. For the CDR3, the DNA is TGTGCCAGCAGTCCAATCACCTCCGGGCCCTCTCCCGGGGGAAGCACAGATACGCAGTATTTT. Protein: CASSPITSGPSPGGSTDTQYF.

This CDR3 is CASSFGQGGEQYF. The CDR3 bases are TGTGCCAGCAGTTTTGGCCAGGGAGGCGAGCAGTACTTC. The chain couples TRBV12-3 or TRBV12-4 to TRBJ2-7; TRBD2 is a possible D gene (6 bases). V was cut by 3 bases and J by 6 bases, with 12 bases left in between. The CDR3 runs to 13 residues.

V is TRBV19 and J is TRBJ1-2; D gene uncertain. This CDR3 contains 15 residues. Trimming shortened V by 5 bases and J by 1 base, and 14 bases separated the two germline ends. Germline lookup yields CDR1 LNHDA and CDR2 SQIVND (reference sequence). The CDR3 coding sequence is TGTGCCAGTAGTGACTCGGGGAGGCTTAACTATGGCTACACCTTC. Protein: CASSDSGRLNYGYTF.

V is TRBV6-5 and J is TRBJ1-2; 7 bases are shared with TRBD1. CDR1 and CDR2 (germline): MNHEY, SVGAGI. This CDR3 spans 15 amino acids. J lost 0 bases, V lost 6 bases, and 7 bases had no gene match. CDR3 in amino acids: CASSPGTAPNYGYTF. The CDR3, as DNA: TGTGCCAGCAGCCCCGGGACAGCTCCTAACTATGGCTACACCTTC.

CDR3 sequence reads: CASSVVGGSDEQFF. DNA of the CDR3: TGTGCCAGCAGCGTAGTTGGGGGGAGCGATGAGCAGTTCTTC. The chain couples TRBV9 to TRBJ2-1; D possibly corresponds to TRBD2 (6 bases). Germline CDR1 SGDLS, CDR2 YYNGEE. CDR3 size: 14 residues. Trimming pared 0 bases from V and 8 bases from J, leaving 12 bases between.

This chain connects TRBV11-2 to TRBJ2-7; TRBD2 agrees at 7 bases. Germline lookup yields CDR1 SGHAT and CDR2 FQNNGV. The CDR3 loop spans 14 amino acids. Germline trimming cut 7 bases from V and 0 bases from J; bases unmatched to any gene: 6. CDR3 sequence: CASKWRGNSYEQYF. In DNA form, the CDR3 reads TGTGCCAGCAAGTGGCGGGGGAACTCCTACGAGCAGTACTTC.

The rearrangement joins TRBV12-5 to TRBJ1-1; TRBD1 aligns across 7 bases. Trimming at V came to 0 bases and at J to 3 bases, leaving 4 bases not matched to a gene. Germline V gene lookup returns CDR1 LGHNT and CDR2 FRNRAP. The CDR3 consists of 15 residues. CDR3 sequence reads: CASGLVAGGYTEAFF. The CDR3 DNA is TGTGCTAGTGGTTTGGTGGCAGGGGGTTACACTGAAGCTTTCTTT.

The V gene is TRBV7-9, the J gene TRBJ1-4, with a tentative D call TRBD1 (5 bases). There are 15 residues in the CDR3. Trimming shortened V by 1 base and J by 6 bases, and 12 bases separated the two germline ends. Per germline, CDR1 SEHNR and CDR2 FQNEAQ (reference sequence). DNA for the CDR3: TGTGCCAGCAGCTTAGGTACAGGCGCAGATGAAAAACTGTTTTTT. It codes for CASSLGTGADEKLFF.